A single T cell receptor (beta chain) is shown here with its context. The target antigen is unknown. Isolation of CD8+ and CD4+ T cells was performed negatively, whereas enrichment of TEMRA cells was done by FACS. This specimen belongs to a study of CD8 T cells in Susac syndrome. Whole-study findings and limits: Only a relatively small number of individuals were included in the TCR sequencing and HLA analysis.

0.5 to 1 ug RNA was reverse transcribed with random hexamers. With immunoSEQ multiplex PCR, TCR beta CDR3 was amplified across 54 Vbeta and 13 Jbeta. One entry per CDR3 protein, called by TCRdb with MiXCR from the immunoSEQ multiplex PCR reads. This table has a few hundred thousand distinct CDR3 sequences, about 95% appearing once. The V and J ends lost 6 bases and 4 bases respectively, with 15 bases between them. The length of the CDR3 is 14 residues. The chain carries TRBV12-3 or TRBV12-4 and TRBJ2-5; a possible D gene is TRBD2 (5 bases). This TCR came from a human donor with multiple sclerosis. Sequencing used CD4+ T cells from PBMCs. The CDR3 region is CASSLHRSGETQYF. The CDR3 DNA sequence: TGTGCCAGCAGCCTCCACCGGAGCGGAGAGACCCAGTACTTC.